This passage covers 21 T cell receptor beta chains from one sample sequenced in a study of metastatic and nonmetastatic thyroid tumors. TCRdb re-called clones from the PCR reads using MiXCR. The table lists about 40,000 clones, about 16% of them singletons, with around 4% in the top ten. Patients were all untreated before their thyroid surgery. Sequenced material: blood. The source of these receptors is a female donor with papillary thyroid cancer or a benign thyroid nodule (not recorded which). Some clones in this sample may be carry-over from other donors' samples.

The sample holds many counts of this clone. This rearrangement joins TRBV7-9 to TRBJ2-2; 9 bases line up with TRBD1. Germline lookup yields CDR1 SEHNR and CDR2 FQNEAQ (reference sequence). This CDR3 is 17 amino acids long. The V gene end was trimmed by 5 bases and the J gene end by 4 bases; junction bases not matched to a gene: 11. CDR3 in DNA: TGTGCCAGCAGCCGAAGCAACAGGGGGCTCGGCACCGGGGAGCTGTTTTTT. It yields the protein CASSRSNRGLGTGELFF.

This clone was seen repeatedly, ten times or more. The chain carries TRBV5-5 and TRBJ2-2; a possible D gene is TRBD1 (5 bases). V lost 4 bases to trimming and J lost 1 base, with 11 bases between them. There are 15 residues in the CDR3. The V gene's germline CDR1 is SGHKS and CDR2 YYEKEE (reference sequence). CDR3 bases: TGTGCCAGCAGCACTCTTCAGGGGAACACCGGGGAGCTGTTTTTT. Encoded protein: CASSTLQGNTGELFF. Based on the CDR3 plus reference TRBV5-5 and TRBJ2-2, the full variable domain is DAGVTQSPTHLIKTRGQQVTLRCSPISGHKSVSWYQQVLGQGPQFIFQYYEKEERGRGNFPDRFSARQFPNYSSELNVNALLLGDSALYLCASSTLQGNTGELFFGEGSRLTVL.

This clone was picked up many times. The V call is TRBV6-1, the J call TRBJ1-4; D gene ambiguous. Trimming took off 6 bases at V and 0 bases at J, with 8 bases between the two ends. CDR3 length: 14 amino acids. Germline values: CDR1 MNHNS, CDR2 SASEGT. CDR3 DNA sequence: TGTGCCAGCAGATCTATTGCAACTAATGAAAAACTGTTTTTT. Its translation is CASRSIATNEKLFF.

This clone was detected many times. The chain carries TRBV12-3 or TRBV12-4 and TRBJ2-5; 7 bases align to TRBD2. J was trimmed by 5 bases and V by 3 bases; bases with no gene match: 21. This CDR3 is built from 19 residues. The CDR3 sequence is CASSFLVWREGGPGETQYF. CDR3 nucleotide sequence: TGTGCCAGCAGTTTTTTAGTCTGGAGGGAGGGAGGGCCAGGGGAGACCCAGTACTTC.

The CDR3 bases are TGTGCCAGCAGCGGCAACGTGGACGGCTACACCTTC. It encodes CASSGNVDGYTF. V is TRBV11-2 and J is TRBJ1-2; no definite D call. This CDR3 region has 12 residues. From germline, CDR1 is SGHAT and CDR2 FQNNGV. V gave up 5 bases and J gave up 8 bases, with 12 bases separating them.

This clone occurred many times. The chain is built from TRBV2 and TRBJ2-7; 13 positions match TRBD2. Germline-derived CDR1 and CDR2 are SNHLY and FYNNEI. This CDR3 spans 15 amino acids. V dropped 10 bases and J dropped 7; count of bases not matched to a gene: 13. The CDR3 sequence: CATIAGTSGTPEQYF. The CDR3 nucleotides are TGTGCCACCATTGCCGGGACTAGCGGGACCCCTGAGCAGTACTTC. The whole variable domain, filled in from reference TRBV2 and TRBJ2-7, reads EPEVTQTPSHQVTQMGQEVILRCVPISNHLYFYWYRQILGQKVEFLVSFYNNEISEKSEIFDDQFSVERPDGSNFTLKIRSTKLEDSAMYFCATIAGTSGTPEQYFGPGTRLTVT.

This clone was seen ten or more times. This rearrangement joins TRBV29-1 to TRBJ2-7; TRBD2 matches at 8 bases. Germline trimming cut 1 base from V and 2 bases from J; bases unmatched to any gene: 4. CDR3 length: 14 amino acids. Germline V CDR1 and CDR2: SQVTM, ANQGSEA. Here the CDR3 DNA reads TGCAGCGTTGAAGGACTAGCGAAACCCTACGAGCAGTACTTC. This sequence encodes CSVEGLAKPYEQYF.

Ten or more counts support this clone. The CDR3 is CSVVSDVYEQYF. The CDR3 DNA sequence: TGCAGCGTTGTTTCGGATGTCTACGAGCAGTACTTC. The V call is TRBV29-1, the J call TRBJ2-7, with D hard to call. V gave up 4 bases and J gave up 3 bases, with 10 bases separating them. This CDR3 spans 12 amino acids. Per the germline V gene, CDR1 is SQVTM and CDR2 is ANQGSEA.

This clone has a count of ten or more. The chain recombines TRBV10-3 with TRBJ1-1; 7 bases map to TRBD1. The V and J ends lost 3 bases and 5 bases, in that order; junction bases with no gene match: 6. The CDR3 has 14 residues. Germline V gene data show CDR1 as ENHRY and CDR2 as SYGVKD. CDR3 DNA: TGTGCCATCAGTGACGGAGGGGGCAAGACTGAAGCTTTCTTT. Protein sequence: CAISDGGGKTEAFF.

As concerns this clone: A read error may produce the germline difference seen at one junction end. This chain connects TRBV28 to TRBJ2-1, with D possibly matching TRBD1 (6 bases). The CDR3 spans 15 residues. The germline CDR1 and CDR2 sequences are MDHEN and SYDVKM. CDR3 coding DNA: TGTGCCAGCAGTTCTCTTGCGACAGGTGGGGATGAGCGGTTCTTC. Protein product: CASSSLATGGDERFF.

This clone was recorded at least ten times. Mismatch with germline at one junction end may stem from a read error. This chain connects TRBV7-7 to TRBJ2-5, with D perhaps TRBD2 (5 bases). Germline CDR1 reads SSHAT; CDR2 reads FNYEAQ (reference sequence). The CDR3 loop spans 14 amino acids. The CDR3 DNA sequence: TGTGCTAGCAGCTTAGGAGGAAAGAAAGAGACCCAGTACTTC. Its translation is CASSLGGKKETQYF.

In this sample, this clone turned up a few times. The chain combines TRBV28 with TRBJ2-7, with D uncertain. CDR3 length equals 13 residues. From germline, CDR1 is MDHEN and CDR2 SYDVKM. V lost 3 bases, J lost 2 bases, and 8 bases lay in between. CDR3 residues: CASSFTAPYEQYF. CDR3 bases: TGTGCCAGCAGTTTCACAGCCCCCTACGAGCAGTACTTC.

This clone was picked up many times. The V and J genes are TRBV2 and TRBJ1-5, with a possible D match to TRBD1 (5 bases). This CDR3 has 15 residues. The V end was cut by 5 bases, the J end by 2 bases, with 13 bases between. CDR1 is SNHLY and CDR2 is FYNNEI in the germline V gene. This CDR3 reads CASSPGRGGNQPQHF. As DNA, the CDR3 is TGTGCCAGCAGTCCAGGACGAGGGGGCAATCAGCCCCAGCATTTT.

V is TRBV11-2 and J is TRBJ2-7, with D possibly called TRBD1 or TRBD2 (5 bases each). The CDR3 runs 15 residues. The V and J ends lost 4 bases and 3 bases respectively, with 16 bases between them. Germline V gives CDR1 SGHAT, CDR2 FQNNGV. CDR3 sequence (DNA): TGTGCCAGCAGCTCAGCCGGGGCACACCTCTACGAGCAGTACTTC. Its protein product is CASSSAGAHLYEQYF.

On this clone: A much larger clone differs by one base, so this may be a read error. The chain has TRBV3-1 and TRBJ2-7; 8 nucleotides align to TRBD2. Germline CDR1 LGHDT, CDR2 YNNKEL (reference sequence). Losses at the gene ends were 4 bases for V and 3 bases for J; bases not matched to a gene: 11. The CDR3 contains 16 residues. The CDR3 loop reads CASSLKASGGLYEQYF. CDR3 DNA sequence: TGTGCCAGCAGCCTTAAAGCCAGCGGGGGTCTCTACGAGCAGTACTTC.

This clone counts as medium-sized. J is TRBJ1-3 and V is TRBV6-1, with TRBD1 matching over 10 bases. V was pared by 3 bases and J by 6 bases, with 8 bases of the junction left unmatched. The CDR3 is 16 amino acids. Germline V CDR1 and CDR2: MNHNS, SASEGT. The CDR3 protein is CASSDIDRGRTNTIYF. Written as DNA, the CDR3 is TGTGCCAGCAGTGACATCGACAGGGGGCGAACAAACACCATATATTTT.

There are many counts of this clone. The CDR3 DNA reads as TGTGCCAGCAGTGAATTAGAAGGGGTCCAAGAGACCCAGTACTTC. It encodes CASSELEGVQETQYF. V usage is TRBV25-1 and J usage is TRBJ2-5; TRBD1 is a possible D gene (5 bases). Germline V gene lookup returns CDR1 MGHDK and CDR2 SYGVNS. Deletions cut 1 base from V and 1 base from J, with 10 bases between. The CDR3 extends over 15 amino acids.

Ten or more counts support this clone. V gene TRBV7-3 combines with J gene TRBJ2-2; D gene unclear. The germline gives CDR1 SGHTA, CDR2 FQGTGA. The V end lost 2 bases, the J end lost 3 bases, and 19 bases lay between the germline ends. The CDR3 totals 18 residues. The CDR3 loop reads CASSLLSSSVVDTGELFF. In nucleotides, the CDR3 is TGTGCCAGCAGCTTATTATCTAGTTCCGTCGTCGACACCGGGGAGCTGTTTTTT.

This clone appeared a few times. This clone may be a read error of a much larger clone one base away. Distinct nucleotide sequences in the sample also encode this CDR3. The gene calls are TRBV20-1 and TRBJ2-5, with a possible D match to TRBD1 (6 bases). The germline V gene has CDR1 DFQATT and CDR2 SNEGSKA (reference sequence). V lost 8 bases, J lost 5 bases, and 12 bases lay in between. This CDR3 is built from 11 residues. Here the CDR3 DNA reads TGCAGTACACAGGGAGTTGAGACCCAGTACTTC. Encoded protein: CSTQGVETQYF.

This clone was seen repeatedly, ten times or more. CDR3 in DNA: TGTGCCAGCAGCACCGCCCTGACAGGGAATCCCAACTATGGCTACACCTTC. This sequence encodes CASSTALTGNPNYGYTF. This rearrangement joins TRBV28 to TRBJ1-2; 7 bases map to TRBD1. Trimming removed 6 bases from V and 2 bases from J; junction bases left unmatched: 15. The CDR3 has 17 amino acids. Germline-derived CDR1 and CDR2 are MDHEN and SYDVKM.

This clone was detected a few times. One end of the junction is discordant with germline, which a read error may explain. The V and J genes are TRBV27 and TRBJ2-7, with D uncertain. The CDR3 sequence is 11 residues long. Per germline, CDR1 MNHEY and CDR2 SMNVEV (reference sequence). CDR3 nucleotide sequence: TGTGTCAGCAGGTCTGCTAATCATCAGTACTTC. Translating it yields CVSRSANHQYF.